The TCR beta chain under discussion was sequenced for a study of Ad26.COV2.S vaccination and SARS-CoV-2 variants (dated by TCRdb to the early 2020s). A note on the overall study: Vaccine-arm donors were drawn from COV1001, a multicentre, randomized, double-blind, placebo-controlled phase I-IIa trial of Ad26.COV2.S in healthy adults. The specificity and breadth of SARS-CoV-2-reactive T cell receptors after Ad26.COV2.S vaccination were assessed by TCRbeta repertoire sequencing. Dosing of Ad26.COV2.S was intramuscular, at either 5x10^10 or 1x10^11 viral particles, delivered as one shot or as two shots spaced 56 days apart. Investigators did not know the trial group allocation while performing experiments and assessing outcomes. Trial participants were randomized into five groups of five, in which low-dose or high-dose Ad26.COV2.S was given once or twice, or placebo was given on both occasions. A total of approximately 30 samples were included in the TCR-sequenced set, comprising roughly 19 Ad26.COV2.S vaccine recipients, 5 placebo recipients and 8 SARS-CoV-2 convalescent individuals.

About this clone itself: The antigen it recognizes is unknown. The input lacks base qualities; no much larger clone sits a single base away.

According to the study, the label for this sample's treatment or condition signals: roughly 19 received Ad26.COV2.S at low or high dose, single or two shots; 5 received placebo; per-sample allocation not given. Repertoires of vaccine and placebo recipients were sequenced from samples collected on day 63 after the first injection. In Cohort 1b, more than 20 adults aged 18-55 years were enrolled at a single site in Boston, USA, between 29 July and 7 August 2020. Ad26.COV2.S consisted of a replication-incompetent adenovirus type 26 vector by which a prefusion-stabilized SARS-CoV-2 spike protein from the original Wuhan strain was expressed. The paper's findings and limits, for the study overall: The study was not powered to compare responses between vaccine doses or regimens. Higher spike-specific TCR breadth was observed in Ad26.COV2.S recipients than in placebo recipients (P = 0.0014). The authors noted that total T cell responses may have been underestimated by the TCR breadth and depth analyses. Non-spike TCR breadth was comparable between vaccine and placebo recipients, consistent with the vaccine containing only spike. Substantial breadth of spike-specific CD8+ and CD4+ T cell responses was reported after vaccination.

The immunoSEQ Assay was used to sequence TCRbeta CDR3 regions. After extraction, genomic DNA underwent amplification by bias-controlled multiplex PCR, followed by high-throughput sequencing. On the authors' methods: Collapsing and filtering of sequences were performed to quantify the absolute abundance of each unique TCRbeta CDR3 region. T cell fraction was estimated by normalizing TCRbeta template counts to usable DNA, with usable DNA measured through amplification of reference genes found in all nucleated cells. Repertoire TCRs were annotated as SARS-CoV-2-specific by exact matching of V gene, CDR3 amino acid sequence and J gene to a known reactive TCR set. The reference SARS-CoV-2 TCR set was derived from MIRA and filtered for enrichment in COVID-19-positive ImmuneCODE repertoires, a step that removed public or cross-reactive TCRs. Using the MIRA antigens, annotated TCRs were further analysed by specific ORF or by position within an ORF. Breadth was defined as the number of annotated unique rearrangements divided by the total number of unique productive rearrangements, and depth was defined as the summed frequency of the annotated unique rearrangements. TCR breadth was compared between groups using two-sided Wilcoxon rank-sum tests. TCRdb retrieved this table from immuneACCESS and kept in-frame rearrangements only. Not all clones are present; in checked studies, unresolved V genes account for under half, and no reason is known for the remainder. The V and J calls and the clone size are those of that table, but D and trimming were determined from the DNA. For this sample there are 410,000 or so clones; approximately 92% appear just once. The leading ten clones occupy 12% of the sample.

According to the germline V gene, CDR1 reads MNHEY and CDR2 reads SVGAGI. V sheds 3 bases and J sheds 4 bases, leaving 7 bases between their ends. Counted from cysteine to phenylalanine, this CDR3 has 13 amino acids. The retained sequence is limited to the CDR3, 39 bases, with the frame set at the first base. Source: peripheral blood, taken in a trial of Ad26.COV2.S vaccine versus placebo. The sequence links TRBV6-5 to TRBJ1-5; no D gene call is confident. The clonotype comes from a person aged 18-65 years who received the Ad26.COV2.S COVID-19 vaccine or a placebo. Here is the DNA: TGTGCCAGCAGTTATCAGGTTAATCAGCCCCAGCATTTT. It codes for CASSYQVNQPQHF.